This TCR beta chain was observed in a study of T cells after yellow fever vaccination. Overall study context: Any fraction with a low cell number was prepared using SMART-Seq v4 Ultra Low Input. Study-level findings and limits: Primary-vaccination clones mostly resurfaced post-booster (around 95% CD4, about 87% CD8). Abundant contaminating clonotypes from the bulk population could appear in FACS-sorted repertoires.

By 5'RACE template switching, TCR cDNA was produced, with a universal primer site and UMIs added in the process. TCRdb processed the 5' RACE reads anew with MiXCR; each CDR3 protein has one entry. The sample comprises roughly 85,000 distinct CDR3 sequences, roughly 14% of which are singletons, and approximately 25% rests with the top ten. CDR3 size: 15 residues. The germline V gene has CDR1 SEHNR and CDR2 FQNEAQ (reference sequence). Between the trimmed V and J ends, which lost 0 bases and 4 bases, there was a span of 10 bases. The sample in question was CD8+ T cells not binding an NS4B(214-222) dextramer, sorted from PBMCs, obtained roughly 20 days after the first yellow fever vaccination. This rearrangement joins TRBV7-9 to TRBJ2-4; D could derive from TRBD1 or TRBD2 (5 bases each). The clonotype originates from a man between 18 and 35 years old who received the YFV17D yellow fever vaccine. The CDR3 region is CASSLALGPKNIQYF. In DNA form, the CDR3 reads TGTGCCAGCAGCTTAGCCTTGGGACCGAAAAACATTCAGTACTTC.